A single sample gave rise to the 9 T cell receptor beta chains below, sequenced in a study of T-cell reconstitution after alpha-beta-depleted transplantation in children. Unique molecular identifiers were incorporated during preparation of the TCRbeta library. TCRdb reprocessed the PCR reads with MiXCR, giving one entry per CDR3 protein. Of a few hundred thousand distinct CDR3 sequences listed, about 24% are singletons. Sequences were derived from PBMCs, mostly from graft donor cells, sampled 360 days after TCRalphabeta/CD19-depleted stem cell transplant. These receptors were collected from a female patient aged 2-15 years who had a stem cell transplant for congenital amegakaryocytic thrombocytopenia, so the T cells may come from the graft donor.

This clonotype was recorded many times. The V call is TRBV12-3 or TRBV12-4, the J call TRBJ1-1; D might be TRBD1 (5 bases). There are 11 residues in the CDR3. The V end lost 6 bases, the J end lost 7 bases, and 9 bases lay between the germline ends. CDR3 sequence (DNA): TGTGCCAGCAGGGAGGGGCTTGAAGCTTTCTTT. Translated: CASREGLEAFF.

This clonotype was observed a handful of times. The chain is built from TRBV6-5 and TRBJ1-4; D may be TRBD1 (5 bases). Germline CDR1 is MNHEY and CDR2 is SVGAGI. Trimming cost V 6 bases and J 7 bases, with 21 bases left between them. The CDR3 runs 16 residues. CDR3 nucleotides: TGTGCCAGCAGCTATTGGGGCAATACCCCTGGTGAAAAACTGTTTTTT. This sequence encodes CASSYWGNTPGEKLFF.

The V and J genes are TRBV12-3 or TRBV12-4 and TRBJ2-3; D is undetermined. Trimming removed 7 bases at V and 2 bases at J, with 16 bases between. The CDR3 is made up of 15 amino acids. CDR3 coding DNA: TGTGCCAGCACCCCGGGCTACCAACCCACAGATACGCAGTATTTT. Its translation is CASTPGYQPTDTQYF.

The gene calls are TRBV20-1 and TRBJ2-3; 10 nucleotides line up with TRBD1. CDR3 size: 15 residues. In germline, CDR1 is DFQATT, CDR2 SNEGSKA (reference sequence). J was trimmed by 5 bases and V by 3 bases; bases with no gene match: 8. The CDR3 loop reads CSASALTGGIDTQYF. The CDR3 DNA reads TGCAGTGCTAGCGCATTGACAGGGGGCATAGATACGCAGTATTTT.

The sample holds a few counts of this clonotype. The rearrangement links TRBV21-1 to TRBJ2-1. TRBV21-1 is a pseudogene locus. The CDR3 is made up of 14 amino acids. The CDR3 spells CASSIRDFYNEQFF. CDR3 in DNA: TGTGCCAGCAGCATAAGGGACTTCTACAATGAGCAGTTCTTC.

This clonotype was seen only a few times. The chain employs TRBV7-9 and TRBJ2-1; the D call may be TRBD1 or TRBD2 (5 bases each). CDR3 length equals 13 residues. Germline values: CDR1 SEHNR, CDR2 FQNEAQ (reference sequence). The V end lost 8 bases, the J end lost 8 bases, and 16 bases lay between the germline ends. CDR3: CASGDGNGDEQFF. In DNA, the CDR3 is TGTGCCAGCGGGGACGGGAATGGCGATGAGCAGTTCTTC. Drawing the rest from reference TRBV7-9 and TRBJ2-1, the complete variable domain is DTGVSQNPRHKITKRGQNVTFRCDPISEHNRLYWYRQTLGQGPEFLTYFQNEAQLEKSRLLSDRFSAERPKGSFSTLEIQRTEQGDSAMYLCASGDGNGDEQFFGPGTRLTVL.

This clonotype was counted many times. The V and J genes are TRBV24-1 and TRBJ2-1; 10 nucleotides match TRBD2. CDR1 is KGHDR and CDR2 is SFDVKD in the germline V gene. J lost 8 bases, V lost 0 bases, and 6 bases had no gene match. The CDR3 totals 16 residues. The CDR3 sequence is CATSDLRGTSVDEQFF. The CDR3 DNA follows: TGTGCCACCAGTGATTTGCGAGGGACTAGCGTCGATGAGCAGTTCTTC.

The CDR3 sequence is CSASRARQNTEAFF. The CDR3 nucleotides are TGCAGTGCTAGCCGGGCACGGCAGAACACTGAAGCTTTCTTT. This rearrangement joins TRBV20-1 to TRBJ1-1; no reliable D call. The V end lost 3 bases, the J end lost 1 base, and 12 bases lay between the germline ends. CDR1 and CDR2 from the germline V gene are DFQATT and SNEGSKA (reference sequence). The length of the CDR3 is 14 residues.

The table lists this clonotype with a count of one. The chain couples TRBV6-1 to TRBJ1-4; D is unresolved. The V gene's germline CDR1 is MNHNS and CDR2 SASEGT. V was cut by 6 bases and J by 0 bases, with 14 bases left in between. The CDR3 runs 16 residues. CDR3 sequence reads: CASRQTHSTTNEKLFF. As DNA, the CDR3 is TGTGCCAGCAGACAAACACACTCCACAACTAATGAAAAACTGTTTTTT.